The 7 T cell receptor beta chains below come from one sample, sequenced in a study of blood T cells in healthy people across ages. A sample-barcoded 5' primer and a J-beta primer mix were used in a second PCR of roughly 7 to 12 cycles. Using its own MiXCR run on the 5' RACE reads, TCRdb lists one record per CDR3 protein. The sample shows around 1,700,000 distinct CDR3 sequences, 28% of them seen only once. Sequencing was carried out using blood. The receptors here all came from a young woman in good health.

This chain uses TRBV3-1 with TRBJ1-2; D gene uncertain. V dropped 5 bases and J dropped 0 bases, with 16 bases sitting between them. The germline V gene encodes CDR1 LGHDT and CDR2 YNNKEL (reference sequence). The CDR3 sequence is 16 residues long. The CDR3, as DNA: TGTGCCAGCAGCGCCCGTATCCAGTTAGCTAACTATGGCTACACCTTC. Protein sequence: CASSARIQLANYGYTF.

For this clonotype: A much larger clone lies a single base off, so this may be a read error. The chain couples TRBV20-1 to TRBJ2-7; D ambiguous. The CDR3 contains 11 residues. V lost 7 bases to trimming and J lost 10 bases, with 17 bases between them. Per the germline V gene, CDR1 is DFQATT and CDR2 is SNEGSKA (reference sequence). The CDR3 loop is CSVTIQEAQYF. CDR3 sequence (DNA): TGCAGTGTTACCATCCAAGAGGCCCAGTACTTC.

In its sample, this clonotype was seen many times. The chain links TRBV7-2 to TRBJ2-5; 7 bases fit TRBD1. CDR1 SGHTA and CDR2 FQGNSA come from the germline V gene. The CDR3 has 14 residues. V dropped 4 bases and J dropped 2; count of bases not matched to a gene: 4. The CDR3 spells CASSSYRGQETQYF. The CDR3 coding sequence is TGTGCCAGCAGCTCTTACAGGGGACAAGAGACCCAGTACTTC.

This clonotype has at least ten counts. The rearrangement joins TRBV5-5 to TRBJ2-6, with unresolved D. This CDR3 is built from 15 residues. Germline V lookup: CDR1 SGHKS, CDR2 YYEKEE (reference sequence). V was shortened by 2 bases and J by 0 bases, with 6 bases between the two germline ends. CDR3 residues: CASSFTLSGANVLTF. The CDR3 bases are TGTGCCAGCAGCTTTACCCTCTCTGGGGCCAACGTCCTGACTTTC.

V is TRBV14 and J is TRBJ2-5; D gene unclear. CDR3 length: 14 residues. Germline V gives CDR1 SGHDN, CDR2 FVKESK. Between the trimmed V and J ends, which lost 0 bases and 11 bases, there was a span of 16 bases. The DNA of the CDR3 is TGTGCCAGCAGCCAAGATTTCGGGTTTAATGAGCAGTACTTC. Translated, it gives CASSQDFGFNEQYF.

This clonotype has at least ten counts. The V and J genes are TRBV29-1 and TRBJ2-7, with TRBD1 matching over 9 bases. CDR1 and CDR2 from the germline V gene are SQVTM and ANQGSEA. The CDR3 runs to 12 residues. The ends lost 6 bases at V and 5 bases at J; junction bases unmatched: 5. CDR3 region: CSVGTGKNEQYF. The DNA of the CDR3 is TGCAGCGTCGGGACAGGGAAAAACGAGCAGTACTTC.

CDR3 DNA: TGTGCTAGTGGTTTGGGTTCGGGGACTTACACCGGGGAGCTGTTTTTT. Encoded protein: CASGLGSGTYTGELFF. The rearrangement joins TRBV12-5 to TRBJ2-2; a weak D match, TRBD2 (6 bases). Trimming removed 1 base from V and 3 bases from J, with 12 bases in between. The germline V gene encodes CDR1 LGHNT and CDR2 FRNRAP. This CDR3 comprises 16 residues.